This is a list of T cell receptor beta chains from one sample in a study of shared T cell receptors in the human thymus. Sequenced by immunoSEQ multiplex PCR; TCRdb stores in-frame clones only, minus some. The sample has roughly 660,000 clones, 70% to 90% seen once. These data were also reused for a study on human thymus T cells.

Input material: thymocytes. These receptors were collected from a boy less than two years old with a congenital heart defect. CDR3s include the opening cysteine and the closing phenylalanine or tryptophan. Each record gives: V gene, D gene, J gene, clone size, CDR3 length, CDR3 DNA, CDR3 protein. A D gene is named only where the DNA matches it firmly. The size of a clone is reported for some rows only, either as once, few or many, or as a class for expanded clones.

V gene: TRBV12-5
D gene: -
J gene: TRBJ2-2
clone size: -
CDR3 length: 17
CDR3 DNA: TGTGCTAGTGGTTTGGTCGTTCCGGGGTCAAACACCGGGGAGCTGTTTTTT
CDR3 protein: CASGLVVPGSNTGELFF

V gene: TRBV5-6
D gene: -
J gene: TRBJ1-6
clone size: -
CDR3 length: 14
CDR3 DNA: TGTGCCAGCAGCCCGGGACTCTATAATTCACCCCTCCACTTT
CDR3 protein: CASSPGLYNSPLHF

V gene: TRBV9
D gene: TRBD2
J gene: TRBJ2-3
clone size: -
CDR3 length: 15
CDR3 DNA: TGTGCCAGCAGCGCGCTAGCGGCCTACACAGATACGCAGTATTTT
CDR3 protein: CASSALAAYTDTQYF

V gene: TRBV4-1
D gene: -
J gene: TRBJ2-5
clone size: -
CDR3 length: 13
CDR3 DNA: TGCGCCAGCAGCCTTAACTTCAAAGAGACCCAGTACTTC
CDR3 protein: CASSLNFKETQYF

V gene: TRBV4-3
D gene: -
J gene: TRBJ1-1
clone size: -
CDR3 length: 16
CDR3 DNA: TGCGCCAGCAGCCAAGATCGGGGGGCAATGAACACTGAAGCTTTCTTT
CDR3 protein: CASSQDRGAMNTEAFF

V gene: TRBV14
D gene: -
J gene: TRBJ2-1
clone size: -
CDR3 length: 16
CDR3 DNA: TGTGCCAGCAGCCCGAAACGGCGGAGGGCTCACAATGAGCAGTTCTTC
CDR3 protein: CASSPKRRRAHNEQFF

V gene: TRBV6-1
D gene: TRBD2
J gene: TRBJ2-5
clone size: -
CDR3 length: 16
CDR3 DNA: TGTGCCAGCAGTGCCCCACTAGCGGGAGGGCCCGAGACCCAGTACTTC
CDR3 protein: CASSAPLAGGPETQYF

V gene: TRBV5-1
D gene: -
J gene: TRBJ2-7
clone size: -
CDR3 length: 15
CDR3 DNA: TGCGCCAGCAGCTTGGAGCCCCGCGGGTGGTACGAGCAGTACTTC
CDR3 protein: CASSLEPRGWYEQYF

V gene: TRBV27
D gene: -
J gene: TRBJ2-5
clone size: once
CDR3 length: 14
CDR3 DNA: TGTGCCAGCAGTTTTACAGGGATCCAAGAGACCCAGTACTTC
CDR3 protein: CASSFTGIQETQYF

V gene: TRBV27
D gene: TRBD2
J gene: TRBJ2-7
clone size: -
CDR3 length: 16
CDR3 DNA: TGTGCCAGCAGTCCCCCCTCCGGGACTAGTCTCCACGAGCAGTACTTC
CDR3 protein: CASSPPSGTSLHEQYF

V gene: TRBV4-1
D gene: -
J gene: TRBJ1-4
clone size: once
CDR3 length: 17
CDR3 DNA: TGCGCCAGCAGCCACCCCCGAGGGAGGGCAACTAATGAAAAACTGTTTTTT
CDR3 protein: CASSHPRGRATNEKLFF

V gene: TRBV4-3
D gene: TRBD2
J gene: TRBJ2-7
clone size: -
CDR3 length: 17
CDR3 DNA: TGCGCCAGCAGCCGGGAGACCAGAGCGGGAGGGGGGTACGAGCAGTACTTC
CDR3 protein: CASSRETRAGGGYEQYF

V gene: TRBV2
D gene: -
J gene: TRBJ1-2
clone size: -
CDR3 length: 12
CDR3 DNA: TGTGCCGGGGCCGGGCCCAGGGATGGCTACACCTTC
CDR3 protein: CAGAGPRDGYTF

V gene: TRBV6-1
D gene: TRBD2
J gene: TRBJ2-1
clone size: -
CDR3 length: 15
CDR3 DNA: TGTGCCAGCTGTAGCGGGAGGGCCGACTACAATGAGCAGTTCTTC
CDR3 protein: CASCSGRADYNEQFF

V gene: TRBV10-2
D gene: TRBD2
J gene: TRBJ2-1
clone size: -
CDR3 length: 16
CDR3 DNA: TGCGCCAGCAGTGAGAGCCTAGCGGGAAGCTACAATGAGCAGTTCTTC
CDR3 protein: CASSESLAGSYNEQFF

V gene: TRBV20-1
D gene: -
J gene: TRBJ2-7
clone size: -
CDR3 length: 10
CDR3 DNA: TGCAGTGCTAGCTTCAGGGGGCAGTACTTC
CDR3 protein: CSASFRGQYF

V gene: TRBV11-3
D gene: -
J gene: TRBJ2-1
clone size: once
CDR3 length: 16
CDR3 DNA: TGTGCCAGCAGCCCACATATGGTAACCTCCTACAATGAGCAGTTCTTC
CDR3 protein: CASSPHMVTSYNEQFF

V gene: TRBV27
D gene: -
J gene: TRBJ1-2
clone size: -
CDR3 length: 15
CDR3 DNA: TGTGCCAGCAGTTTATCGAACAGGAGGGACTATGGCTACACCTTC
CDR3 protein: CASSLSNRRDYGYTF

V gene: TRBV30
D gene: TRBD2
J gene: TRBJ2-2
clone size: -
CDR3 length: 15
CDR3 DNA: TGTGCCTGGAGTGTGGGACTAGGGGCTTCCGGGGAGCTGTTTTTT
CDR3 protein: CAWSVGLGASGELFF

V gene: TRBV9
D gene: TRBD2
J gene: TRBJ2-3
clone size: -
CDR3 length: 16
CDR3 DNA: TGTGCCAGCAGCGTTCTAGCGGGAGGGAAAACAGATACGCAGTATTTT
CDR3 protein: CASSVLAGGKTDTQYF

V gene: TRBV4-3
D gene: -
J gene: TRBJ2-7
clone size: -
CDR3 length: 16
CDR3 DNA: TGCGCCAGCAGCCAGGTGGGAGACGGGAGAGTCTACGAGCAGTACTTC
CDR3 protein: CASSQVGDGRVYEQYF

V gene: TRBV6-5
D gene: -
J gene: TRBJ1-6
clone size: -
CDR3 length: 15
CDR3 DNA: TGTGCCAGCAGTTACCGGCCAGCCGGAGGGTCACCCCTCCACTTT
CDR3 protein: CASSYRPAGGSPLHF

V gene: TRBV27
D gene: -
J gene: TRBJ1-2
clone size: -
CDR3 length: 15
CDR3 DNA: TGTGCCAGCAGTTTATCGGGCAGGCAGAACTATGGCTACACCTTC
CDR3 protein: CASSLSGRQNYGYTF

V gene: TRBV18
D gene: TRBD1
J gene: TRBJ2-1
clone size: -
CDR3 length: 12
CDR3 DNA: TGTGTCAGCTCGGGCAGGGGGAATGAGCAGTTCTTC
CDR3 protein: CVSSGRGNEQFF

V gene: TRBV28
D gene: -
J gene: TRBJ1-5
clone size: -
CDR3 length: 14
CDR3 DNA: TGTGCCAGCACCAAGGGGTCTAGCAATCAGCCCCAGCATTTT
CDR3 protein: CASTKGSSNQPQHF

V gene: TRBV15
D gene: TRBD2
J gene: TRBJ2-7
clone size: -
CDR3 length: 19
CDR3 DNA: TGTGCCACCAGCAGAGATGCCGACACTAGCGGGAGGCTCTCCTACGAGCAGTACTTC
CDR3 protein: CATSRDADTSGRLSYEQYF

V gene: TRBV5-6
D gene: TRBD1
J gene: TRBJ1-1
clone size: -
CDR3 length: 14
CDR3 DNA: TGTGCCAGCAGCTTGGAGGGGGCGATGCCTGAAGCTTTCTTT
CDR3 protein: CASSLEGAMPEAFF

V gene: TRBV11-2
D gene: -
J gene: TRBJ1-2
clone size: -
CDR3 length: 13
CDR3 DNA: TGTGCCAGCAGCCCCGCGGGATACTATGGCTACACCTTC
CDR3 protein: CASSPAGYYGYTF

V gene: TRBV7-2
D gene: TRBD2
J gene: TRBJ2-7
clone size: -
CDR3 length: 18
CDR3 DNA: TGTGCCAGCAGCTTAGCCCACCCTTCTCGCGGGAGTAGGTACGAGCAGTACTTC
CDR3 protein: CASSLAHPSRGSRYEQYF

V gene: TRBV20-1
D gene: -
J gene: TRBJ2-4
clone size: once
CDR3 length: 11
CDR3 DNA: TGCAGCGGACAATCTGGAAACATTCAGTACTTC
CDR3 protein: CSGQSGNIQYF

V gene: TRBV20-1
D gene: -
J gene: TRBJ2-3
clone size: -
CDR3 length: 10
CDR3 DNA: TGCAGTGCTGAGTCAGATACGCAGTATTTT
CDR3 protein: CSAESDTQYF

V gene: TRBV27
D gene: -
J gene: TRBJ2-7
clone size: -
CDR3 length: 14
CDR3 DNA: TGTGCCAGCAGTTATACACGGGAACCCTACGAGCAGTACTTC
CDR3 protein: CASSYTREPYEQYF

V gene: TRBV7-4
D gene: -
J gene: TRBJ2-3
clone size: -
CDR3 length: 15
CDR3 DNA: TGTGCCAGCAGCCGCCGCGGGGGCCCGCTCGATACGCAGTATTTT
CDR3 protein: CASSRRGGPLDTQYF

V gene: TRBV5-5
D gene: TRBD1
J gene: TRBJ1-2
clone size: -
CDR3 length: 14
CDR3 DNA: TGTGCCAGCAGCCTCGGACAGGGGGCTGTTGGCTACACCTTC
CDR3 protein: CASSLGQGAVGYTF

V gene: TRBV7-8
D gene: TRBD2
J gene: TRBJ2-7
clone size: -
CDR3 length: 19
CDR3 DNA: TGTGCCAGCAGCTTAGGCGAGTGGGTAGCGGGAGATAAAGTCTACGAGCAGTACTTC
CDR3 protein: CASSLGEWVAGDKVYEQYF

V gene: TRBV27
D gene: TRBD2
J gene: TRBJ2-7
clone size: few
CDR3 length: 19
CDR3 DNA: TGTGCCAGCAGTTTATCTACCTCCCGGACTAGCGGGAGGGCCAACGAGCAGTACTTC
CDR3 protein: CASSLSTSRTSGRANEQYF

V gene: TRBV13
D gene: TRBD1
J gene: TRBJ1-6
clone size: -
CDR3 length: 18
CDR3 DNA: TGTGCCAGCAGCTTCGGACAGGGGGCGTTCTCCTATAATTCACCCCTCCACTTT
CDR3 protein: CASSFGQGAFSYNSPLHF

V gene: TRBV7-6
D gene: TRBD2
J gene: TRBJ2-1
clone size: once
CDR3 length: 17
CDR3 DNA: TGTGCCAGCAGCTTATTAATGACTAGCGGCTCCTACAATGAGCAGTTCTTC
CDR3 protein: CASSLLMTSGSYNEQFF

V gene: TRBV11-2
D gene: -
J gene: TRBJ2-2
clone size: -
CDR3 length: 14
CDR3 DNA: TGTGCCAGCAGCTTAGTTTGGGGGGCCGGGGAGCTGTTTTTT
CDR3 protein: CASSLVWGAGELFF

V gene: TRBV7-2
D gene: TRBD1
J gene: TRBJ2-7
clone size: -
CDR3 length: 15
CDR3 DNA: TGTGCCAGCAGCCCACCGGGACAGGGTACCTACGAGCAGTACTTC
CDR3 protein: CASSPPGQGTYEQYF

V gene: TRBV19
D gene: -
J gene: TRBJ2-7
clone size: once
CDR3 length: 14
CDR3 DNA: TGTGCCAGTAGTATTCGAGAGGGCTGGTACGAGCAGTACTTC
CDR3 protein: CASSIREGWYEQYF

V gene: TRBV5-1
D gene: TRBD1
J gene: TRBJ2-7
clone size: -
CDR3 length: 15
CDR3 DNA: TGCGCCAGCAGCTTCTGGGACAGGAACCTCTACGAGCAGTACTTC
CDR3 protein: CASSFWDRNLYEQYF

V gene: TRBV19
D gene: -
J gene: TRBJ2-1
clone size: -
CDR3 length: 17
CDR3 DNA: TGTGCCAGTAGTATAAGTGGGAGTTACCTTCCTTACAATGAGCAGTTCTTC
CDR3 protein: CASSISGSYLPYNEQFF

V gene: TRBV7-9
D gene: -
J gene: TRBJ1-2
clone size: few
CDR3 length: 17
CDR3 DNA: TGTGCCAGCAGCTTAGCCCGTGACAGAGACTTTGACTATGGCTACACCTTC
CDR3 protein: CASSLARDRDFDYGYTF

V gene: TRBV28
D gene: TRBD1
J gene: TRBJ1-5
clone size: -
CDR3 length: 18
CDR3 DNA: TGTGCCAGCAGTTTGGGCAGGGGGCCGGATGATAGCAATCAGCCCCAGCATTTT
CDR3 protein: CASSLGRGPDDSNQPQHF

V gene: TRBV6-5
D gene: -
J gene: TRBJ2-1
clone size: -
CDR3 length: 14
CDR3 DNA: TGTGCCAGCAGTTGCACGAGCTCCTACAATGAGCAGTTCTTC
CDR3 protein: CASSCTSSYNEQFF

V gene: TRBV28
D gene: TRBD2
J gene: TRBJ2-1
clone size: -
CDR3 length: 20
CDR3 DNA: TGTGCCAGCAGTTTTCCCATACTAGCGGGAGGACCAAGCTCCTACAATGAGCAGTTCTTC
CDR3 protein: CASSFPILAGGPSSYNEQFF

V gene: TRBV4-2
D gene: TRBD2
J gene: TRBJ2-2
clone size: -
CDR3 length: 16
CDR3 DNA: TGTGCCAGCAGCCAGCATAGCGGGTCCAACACCGGGGAGCTGTTTTTT
CDR3 protein: CASSQHSGSNTGELFF

V gene: TRBV9
D gene: -
J gene: TRBJ2-5
clone size: -
CDR3 length: 15
CDR3 DNA: TGTGCCAGCAGCGATCGGTCGACCAGAGGCGAGACCCAGTACTTC
CDR3 protein: CASSDRSTRGETQYF

V gene: TRBV6-5
D gene: -
J gene: TRBJ2-1
clone size: once
CDR3 length: 14
CDR3 DNA: TGTGCCAGCAGCCCCAAACTAGCTCTCAATGAGCAGTTCTTC
CDR3 protein: CASSPKLALNEQFF

V gene: TRBV6-4
D gene: -
J gene: TRBJ1-2
clone size: -
CDR3 length: 12
CDR3 DNA: TGTGCCAGCAGTGACAACAGGGTTGGCTACACCTTC
CDR3 protein: CASSDNRVGYTF

V gene: TRBV11-3
D gene: TRBD1
J gene: TRBJ2-2
clone size: -
CDR3 length: 15
CDR3 DNA: TGTGCCAGCAGCCCAAGGACAGGGGGCACCGGGGAGCTGTTTTTT
CDR3 protein: CASSPRTGGTGELFF

V gene: TRBV6-1
D gene: -
J gene: TRBJ1-3
clone size: -
CDR3 length: 13
CDR3 DNA: TGTGCCTTACGACAGGACCTCTGGAACACCATATATTTT
CDR3 protein: CALRQDLWNTIYF

V gene: TRBV4-3
D gene: TRBD2
J gene: TRBJ2-1
clone size: -
CDR3 length: 17
CDR3 DNA: TGCGCCAGCAGCCAAGATCGGGGCGGGAGCCCCCACAATGAGCAGTTCTTC
CDR3 protein: CASSQDRGGSPHNEQFF

V gene: TRBV28
D gene: TRBD1
J gene: TRBJ1-5
clone size: -
CDR3 length: 15
CDR3 DNA: TGTGCCAGCAGTTTAGCAGGGGGGAGCAATCAGCCCCAGCATTTT
CDR3 protein: CASSLAGGSNQPQHF

V gene: TRBV5-6
D gene: -
J gene: TRBJ1-4
clone size: -
CDR3 length: 16
CDR3 DNA: TGTGCCAGCAGCCTCTCTAGGACAGCAACTAATGAAAAACTGTTTTTT
CDR3 protein: CASSLSRTATNEKLFF

V gene: TRBV19
D gene: TRBD1
J gene: TRBJ1-4
clone size: -
CDR3 length: 20
CDR3 DNA: TGTGCCAGTAGTATACGGGACAGGGGACGCCTAGAACACCAAGGGGAAAAACTGTTTTTT
CDR3 protein: CASSIRDRGRLEHQGEKLFF

V gene: TRBV4-1
D gene: TRBD1
J gene: TRBJ2-5
clone size: once
CDR3 length: 18
CDR3 DNA: TGCGCCAGCAGCCAAGATTCGCAGCTCAACAGGGGCCAAGAGACCCAGTACTTC
CDR3 protein: CASSQDSQLNRGQETQYF